The clone carrying this T cell receptor beta chain has only a few counts. The source of the sample is a study of blood T cell repertoires in COVID-19. Study background: Acute and convalescent COVID-19 samples came from the United States, Italy and Spain. The analysed material was cDNA or gDNA that came from T cells, B-cell-depleted T cells, or PBMCs.

J lost 2 bases, V lost 4 bases, and 9 bases had no gene match. This CDR3 region has 17 residues. Looked up from germline, CDR1 is SGHRS and CDR2 is YFSETQ. Authors' methods: Nucleated cell counts were estimated from reference gene primer amplification. Some clones are missing from TCRdb's copy, which holds only in-frame ones; the method was immunoSEQ multiplex PCR. V and J calls and clone size are given by that table; D and trimming were obtained from the DNA. The data show 150,000 to 200,000 clones, about 76% seen once. This clonotype was obtained from a woman aged 45-60 years with active or convalescent COVID-19. What was sequenced was peripheral blood. The chain combines TRBV5-1 with TRBJ2-2, with 9 positions matching TRBD1. CDR3 in amino acids: CASSNKKTGGNTGELFF. For the CDR3, the DNA is TGCGCCAGCAGCAACAAAAAGACAGGGGGAAACACCGGGGAGCTGTTTTTT.